Below are 11 T cell receptor beta chains sequenced from a single sample in a study of T-cell memory formation after mild COVID-19. In TCRdb, the 5' RACE reads were re-called with MiXCR into one record per CDR3 protein. The data contain around 80,000 distinct CDR3 sequences, roughly 13% of them singletons. The sample taken for sequencing was PBMCs or a T cell subset sorted from them (not recorded which). The receptor source for this set is a man aged 18 to 29 who had mild COVID-19 (a few samples of this study predate the infection). Cell type and time point are not known.

The chain joins TRBV6-5 to TRBJ1-2, with 8 nucleotides matching TRBD1. This CDR3 comprises 14 residues. Germline CDR1 MNHEY, CDR2 SVGAGI. Germline trimming cut 6 bases from V and 5 bases from J; bases unmatched to any gene: 8. The CDR3 region is CASSPGTGYYGYTF. The CDR3 DNA is TGTGCCAGCAGCCCCGGGACAGGCTATTATGGCTACACCTTC.

This clonotype occurred many times. V is TRBV21-1 and J is TRBJ2-5; the D segment call TRBD1 is taken from the table without a DNA check. TRBV21-1 is given as a pseudogene. The CDR3 totals 14 residues. The CDR3 region has the DNA TGTGCCAGCAGGCCCAGGGGAGTGCGAGAGACCCAGTACTTC. It encodes CASRPRGVRETQYF.

This chain links TRBV30 with TRBJ1-5, with D hard to call. The germline V gene has CDR1 GTSNPN and CDR2 SVGIG (reference sequence). The germline V and J ends were trimmed by 7 bases and 4 bases, with 11 bases remaining between them. The CDR3 contains 12 residues. CDR3 residues: CAYSEGNQPQHF. The CDR3 nucleotides are TGTGCCTACTCGGAGGGTAATCAGCCCCAGCATTTT. Drawing the rest from reference TRBV30 and TRBJ1-5, the complete variable domain is SQTIHQWPATLVQPVGSPLSLECTVEGTSNPNLYWYRQAAGRGLQLLFYSVGIGQISSEVPQNLSASRPQDRQFILSSKKLLLSDSGFYLCAYSEGNQPQHFGDGTRLSIL.

V and J are TRBV2 and TRBJ2-7; weak D call: TRBD1 (5 bases). Trimming took off 7 bases at V and 3 bases at J, with 10 bases between the two ends. The length of the CDR3 is 12 residues. Germline CDR1 reads SNHLY; CDR2 reads FYNNEI. CDR3 residues: CASNNRNYEQYF. CDR3 nucleotides: TGTGCCAGCAATAACAGGAACTACGAGCAGTACTTC.

This clonotype was recorded many times. V usage is TRBV5-1 and J usage is TRBJ2-1; possibly TRBD2 for D (6 bases). The V gene lost 3 bases and the J gene lost 8 bases, with 9 bases spanning the gap. This CDR3 region has 12 residues. CDR1 and CDR2 from the germline V gene are SGHRS and YFSETQ. CDR3 DNA sequence: TGCGCCAGCAGCTCCACGGGAGATGAGCAGTTCTTC. Protein product: CASSSTGDEQFF.

This chain uses TRBV11-2 with TRBJ1-6; a possible D gene is TRBD1 (6 bases). Trimming removed 5 bases at V and 4 bases at J, with 15 bases between. The CDR3 length is 16 residues. Per germline, CDR1 SGHAT and CDR2 FQNNGV. The CDR3 reads CASSKLDSAYNSPLHF. Here the CDR3 DNA reads TGTGCCAGCAGCAAACTGGACAGCGCTTATAATTCACCCCTCCACTTT.

The chain joins TRBV19 to TRBJ1-5, with 7 bases lining up with TRBD1. The CDR3 is 15 amino acids. Germline V gene sequence: CDR1 LNHDA, CDR2 SQIVND (reference sequence). The V and J ends lost 6 bases and 6 bases, in that order; junction bases with no gene match: 11. CDR3 nucleotide sequence: TGTGCCAGTAGAAATCCCGGGACAGTTTCTCAGCCCCAGCATTTT. Translating gives CASRNPGTVSQPQHF.

This clonotype was counted at least ten times. The chain combines TRBV5-1 with TRBJ2-1; TRBD1 matches at 7 bases. Germline assignment: CDR1 SGHRS and CDR2 YFSETQ. The CDR3 sequence is 13 residues long. Trimming removed 3 bases from V and 4 bases from J; junction bases left unmatched: 1. The DNA for the CDR3 is TGCGCCAGCAGCTCGGGACAGTACAATGAGCAGTTCTTC. Translation: CASSSGQYNEQFF.

This clonotype was counted only a few times. This chain links TRBV7-9 with TRBJ2-3; no clear D. This CDR3 comprises 15 residues. Germline CDR1 is SEHNR and CDR2 is FQNEAQ (reference sequence). V lost 5 bases and J lost 0, with 12 bases in between. CDR3 nucleotide sequence: TGTGCCAGCAGCCCGGCGCCAACCAGCACAGATACGCAGTATTTT. Residues: CASSPAPTSTDTQYF.

In its sample, this clonotype was seen many times. The chain employs TRBV7-9 and TRBJ2-7; 10 bases are a match to TRBD1. Germline lookup yields CDR1 SEHNR and CDR2 FQNEAQ (reference sequence). CDR3 length: 17 residues. V was pared by 4 bases and J by 3 bases, with 12 bases of the junction left unmatched. This CDR3 reads CASSSGPGTGAYYEQYF. In nucleotides, the CDR3 is TGTGCCAGCAGCTCGGGTCCCGGGACAGGGGCCTACTACGAGCAGTACTTC.

The V call is TRBV27, the J call TRBJ1-2; no clear D gene. V was shortened by 2 bases and J by 10 bases, with 14 bases between the two germline ends. Germline V gene sequence: CDR1 MNHEY, CDR2 SMNVEV (reference sequence). The CDR3 sequence is 13 residues long. CDR3 region: CASSLEGAGLYTF. The CDR3 DNA is TGTGCCAGCAGTTTAGAAGGAGCCGGTCTCTACACCTTC.